These 19 T cell receptor beta chains originate from one sample sequenced in a study of blood T cell repertoires in COVID-19. Here immunoSEQ multiplex PCR was the method, and the copy in TCRdb shows in-frame clones only, minus some. The sample yields 45,000 to 55,000 clones, 84% seen once. Input material: peripheral blood. The origin of the receptors is a man in his fifties or sixties with acute or convalescent COVID-19.

The genes are TRBV27 and TRBJ2-1, with TRBD2 identical over 8 bases. Germline assignment: CDR1 MNHEY and CDR2 SMNVEV (reference sequence). The CDR3 spans 14 residues. Unmatched junction bases numbered 3, after V lost 3 bases and J lost 5 bases. For the CDR3, the DNA is TGTGCCAGCAGTTTCGGGGGGGCCCACAATGAGCAGTTCTTC. This translates into CASSFGGAHNEQFF.

The count of this clone is one. The chain is built from TRBV4-1 and TRBJ2-3, with 7 bases identical to TRBD2. With V trimmed by 1 base and J by 4 bases, 14 bases remained unmatched. This CDR3 is built from 18 residues. CDR1 and CDR2 (germline): MGHRA, YSYEKL. The CDR3 is CASSQVDYLAGEADTQYF. The CDR3 nucleotides read TGCGCCAGCAGCCAAGTAGACTACTTGGCGGGAGAAGCAGATACGCAGTATTTT.

The chain has TRBV6-2 or TRBV6-3 and TRBJ2-7; TRBD2 is a possible D gene (5 bases). CDR3 length: 13 residues. V lost 5 bases and J 6 bases, leaving 14 bases between the germline ends. The V gene's germline CDR1 is MNHEY and CDR2 SVGEGT. CDR3 residues: CASSRTEEVEQYF. Written as DNA, the CDR3 is TGTGCCAGCAGTCGTACGGAGGAGGTCGAGCAGTACTTC.

The chain couples TRBV19 to TRBJ2-3, with 10 nucleotides matching TRBD2. Germline V gene data show CDR1 as LNHDA and CDR2 as SQIVND (reference sequence). With V trimmed by 5 bases and J by 3 bases, 8 bases remained unmatched. The CDR3 spans 16 residues. Written as DNA, the CDR3 is TGTGCCAGTAGTTCCTCAGCGGGAGGGCCAACAGATACGCAGTATTTT. It encodes CASSSSAGGPTDTQYF.

This sequence joins TRBV6-5 and TRBJ1-6, with 7 bases that match TRBD1. CDR3 length: 14 amino acids. Germline trimming cut 6 bases from V and 6 bases from J; bases unmatched to any gene: 5. Looked up from germline, CDR1 is MNHEY and CDR2 is SVGAGI. In nucleotides, the CDR3 is TGTGCCAGCAGGGAGGGGGCGAGTAATTCACCCCTCCACTTT. As protein: CASREGASNSPLHF.

The chain is built from TRBV11-2 and TRBJ2-7; D remains unclear. V lost 1 base and J lost 5, with 3 bases in between. Per the germline V gene, CDR1 is SGHAT and CDR2 is FQNNGV. The CDR3 covers 11 residues. CDR3 DNA sequence: TGTGCCAGCAGCTTAGTCAACGAGCAGTACTTC. Translation: CASSLVNEQYF.

This chain joins TRBV24-1 and TRBJ2-1; a weak D match, TRBD2 (6 bases). Germline CDR1 KGHDR, CDR2 SFDVKD. V was pared by 3 bases and J by 0 bases, with 11 bases between. The length of the CDR3 is 16 residues. The CDR3 here is CATSDPGTYSYNEQFF. As DNA, the CDR3 is TGTGCCACCAGTGATCCCGGGACTTACTCCTACAATGAGCAGTTCTTC.

The chain uses TRBV10-3 and TRBJ1-3; D is unresolved. This CDR3 contains 12 residues. CDR1 and CDR2 from the germline V gene are ENHRY and SYGVKD. V lost 9 bases and J 2 bases, leaving 8 bases between the germline ends. The CDR3 protein is CAIRQAGNTIYF. The CDR3 bases are TGTGCCATTAGACAAGCTGGAAACACCATATATTTT.

There are a few counts of this clone. The genes are TRBV15 and TRBJ2-2; the match to TRBD1 covers 9 bases. This CDR3 is built from 16 residues. Trimming took 3 bases from V and 6 from J; bases not matched to a gene: 8. Germline V CDR1 and CDR2: LNHNV, YYDKDF (reference sequence). CDR3: CATSSGTGYAAGELFF. CDR3 bases: TGTGCCACCAGCAGCGGGACAGGGTATGCCGCCGGGGAGCTGTTTTTT.

This chain links TRBV5-5 with TRBJ2-2; maybe TRBD2 (6 bases). V shed 5 bases and J shed 1 base, with 9 bases lying between them. The V gene's germline CDR1 is SGHKS and CDR2 YYEKEE (reference sequence). The CDR3 is 14 amino acids. The CDR3 DNA is TGTGCCAGCAGTTCGGGGGAGAACACCGGGGAGCTGTTTTTT. Amino acid sequence: CASSSGENTGELFF.

The V call is TRBV7-6, the J call TRBJ2-1; 9 bases line up with TRBD2. The CDR3 spans 16 residues. Looked up from germline, CDR1 is SGHVS and CDR2 is FNYEAQ. The J segment lost 7 bases and the V segment lost 1 base, leaving 8 bases of the junction unmatched. The CDR3 region is CASSLVLAGGKNEQFF. CDR3 nucleotide sequence: TGTGCCAGCAGCTTAGTGCTGGCGGGGGGGAAGAATGAGCAGTTCTTC.

The rearrangement joins TRBV5-1 to TRBJ2-1; D possibly corresponds to TRBD2 (6 bases). Germline CDR1 SGHRS, CDR2 YFSETQ. There are 16 residues in the CDR3. Between the trimmed V and J ends, which lost 3 bases and 0 bases, there was a span of 13 bases. For the CDR3, the DNA is TGCGCCAGCAGCTCGGGACTTCTAAGCTCCTACAATGAGCAGTTCTTC. Protein product: CASSSGLLSSYNEQFF.

J is TRBJ1-5 and V is TRBV30; D uncertain. The CDR3 contains 14 residues. CDR1 and CDR2 from the germline V gene are GTSNPN and SVGIG (reference sequence). The germline V and J ends were trimmed by 1 base and 4 bases, with 11 bases remaining between them. CDR3: CAWSGGGSNQPQHF. Here the CDR3 DNA reads TGTGCCTGGAGTGGTGGAGGGTCGAATCAGCCCCAGCATTTT.

The chain uses TRBV30 and TRBJ2-7; no reliable D call. The CDR3 sequence is 13 residues long. V was pared by 0 bases and J by 1 base, with 7 bases between. Germline-derived CDR1 and CDR2 are GTSNPN and SVGIG (reference sequence). The CDR3 loop is CAWSVQQSYEQYF. DNA of the CDR3: TGTGCCTGGAGTGTACAACAGTCCTACGAGCAGTACTTC.

The V call is TRBV5-8, the J call TRBJ1-5; weak D call: TRBD1 (5 bases). With 1 base removed from V and 2 bases from J, the gap between germline ends came to 10 bases. Per the germline V gene, CDR1 is SGHTS and CDR2 is YDEGEE. The CDR3 runs to 15 residues. CDR3 residues: CASSLSRGGNQPQHF. The CDR3 coding sequence is TGTGCCAGCAGCTTGAGCCGGGGGGGCAATCAGCCCCAGCATTTT.

The rearrangement joins TRBV9 to TRBJ2-7, with a possible D match to TRBD2 (5 bases). Trimming removed 0 bases from V and 2 bases from J, with 9 bases in between. This CDR3 is built from 14 residues. The germline CDR1 and CDR2 sequences are SGDLS and YYNGEE. CDR3 DNA: TGTGCCAGCAGCGTAGAGGCGACTACCTACGAGCAGTACTTC. Encoded protein: CASSVEATTYEQYF.

The genes are TRBV28 and TRBJ2-7; no clear D. This CDR3 region has 12 residues. Germline V gene sequence: CDR1 MDHEN, CDR2 SYDVKM. Trimming shortened V by 4 bases and J by 6 bases, and 10 bases separated the two germline ends. CDR3 DNA sequence: TGTGCCAGCAGTTCCCTGCAGGTCGAGCAGTACTTC. This encodes CASSSLQVEQYF.

CDR3 region: CASSPTELAKNIQYF. The CDR3 coding sequence is TGTGCCAGCAGCCCGACAGAACTAGCCAAAAACATTCAGTACTTC. V gene TRBV5-6 combines with J gene TRBJ2-4; D might be TRBD1 (5 bases). V lost 4 bases, J lost 0 bases, and 11 bases lay in between. CDR3 length: 15 residues. Per the germline V gene, CDR1 is SGHDT and CDR2 is YYEEEE.

J is TRBJ2-5 and V is TRBV28; D may be TRBD2 (5 bases). Trimming took off 6 bases at V and 6 bases at J, with 14 bases between the two ends. The CDR3 extends over 13 amino acids. Germline V lookup: CDR1 MDHEN, CDR2 SYDVKM. The CDR3 sequence: CASRPSYRKTQYF. CDR3 nucleotide sequence: TGTGCCAGCAGGCCTAGCTACCGGAAGACCCAGTACTTC.